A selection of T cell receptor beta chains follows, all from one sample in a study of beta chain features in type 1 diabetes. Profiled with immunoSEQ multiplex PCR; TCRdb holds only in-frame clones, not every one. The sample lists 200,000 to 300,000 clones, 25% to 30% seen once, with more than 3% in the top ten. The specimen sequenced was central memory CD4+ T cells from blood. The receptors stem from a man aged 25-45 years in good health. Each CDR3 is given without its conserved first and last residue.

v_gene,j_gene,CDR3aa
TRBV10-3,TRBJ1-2,AITSRDSNYGYT
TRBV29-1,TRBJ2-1,SVNGGRGGGSEQF
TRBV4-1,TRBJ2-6,ASSTPTREANVLT
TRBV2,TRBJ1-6,ASSEATGVPSPLH
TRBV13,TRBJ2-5,ASSPDGRRETQY
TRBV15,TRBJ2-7,ATSRAQDRAYEQY
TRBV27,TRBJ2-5,ASSQMGARETQY
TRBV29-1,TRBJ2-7,SVAFSGRPSYEQY
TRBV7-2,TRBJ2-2,ASSLAGAGTTGELF
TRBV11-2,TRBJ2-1,ASSSIRGYTYNEQF
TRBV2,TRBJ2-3,ASIITDTQY
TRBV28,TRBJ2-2,ASSRGANTGELF
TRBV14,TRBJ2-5,ASSQNRETQY
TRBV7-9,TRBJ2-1,ASSIYRDRGVNEQF
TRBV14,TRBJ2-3,ASSQGQRRGDTQY
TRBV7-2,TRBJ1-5,ASSAWAQSSQPQH
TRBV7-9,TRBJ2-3,ASSLAGRVDTQY
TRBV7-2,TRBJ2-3,ASSLETSGFTDTQY
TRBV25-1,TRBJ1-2,ASSGYDYYGYT
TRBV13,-,ASSSAGLLNYEQY
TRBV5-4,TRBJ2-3,ASSIDKWGTQY
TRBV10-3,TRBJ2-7,ATLEGVGANSYEQY
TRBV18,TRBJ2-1,ASSPPNRGQGEQF
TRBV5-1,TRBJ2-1,ASSFAEGRYNEQF
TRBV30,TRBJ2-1,AWSELAGFDEQF
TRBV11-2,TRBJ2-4,ASSLEGQVGVAAKNIQY
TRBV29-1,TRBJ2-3,SVKPFSGGDTDTQY
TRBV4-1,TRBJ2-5,ASSQEPSGVETQY
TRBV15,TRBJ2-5,ATSRSSGTGQETQY
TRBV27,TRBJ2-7,AIDGLAGEDEQY
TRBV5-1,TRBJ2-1,ASSLKASGKNEQF
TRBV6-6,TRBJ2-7,ASSYKGEQY
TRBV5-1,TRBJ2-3,ASSLGGGTDTQY
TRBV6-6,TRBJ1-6,ASSYSPGHNSPLH